The sequence of this T cell receptor beta chain was determined in a study of blood T cell repertoires in COVID-19. Looking at the study overall: COVID-19 samples from acute and convalescent phases originated in the United States, Italy and Spain. Nucleic acid was either cDNA or gDNA, and it came from T cells, B-cell-depleted T cells, or PBMCs.

Per the study methods: Amplification from reference gene primers served as the basis for estimated nucleated cell counts. TCRdb's table, derived via immunoSEQ multiplex PCR, lists solely in-frame clones and lacks some. V and J calls and clone size come straight from that table; D and trimming were deduced from the DNA. Of about 86,000 clones listed, 87% are singletons. Remarks on this clone: One end of the junction is discordant with germline, which a read error may explain.

There are 8 residues in the CDR3. Germline V gives CDR1 LNHDA, CDR2 SQIVND (reference sequence). The chain has TRBV19 and TRBJ1-5; the match to TRBD1 covers 7 bases. This receptor was obtained from a human donor in a cohort sampled during active COVID-19. What was sequenced was peripheral blood. The CDR3 reads CALDRSDF. The CDR3 DNA follows: TGTGCTTTGGACAGGTCGGATTTT.